The 29 T cell receptor beta chains reported below all come from one sample, sequenced in a study of T cells after yellow fever vaccination (dated by TCRdb to between 2018 and 2020). The treatment or condition tag for this specimen amounts to: live attenuated yellow fever vaccine strain. Library prep was done by 5' RACE. The reads were generated on an Illumina HiSeq 2500. TCRdb reran the public reads through fastp at Q25 and MiXCR, keeping productive beta chains. Merged by CDR3 protein, the rows form single entries marked with the most common genes and DNA. The sample table contains 200,000 to 300,000 distinct CDR3 sequences; only one count was recorded for 10% to 15% of them. Of the sample, 0.4% to 0.65% falls within the top ten clones. The sample in question was CD4+ T cells sorted from PBMCs, obtained 45 days after the yellow fever booster vaccination. These receptors came from a man aged 30 to 39 who received the YFV17D yellow fever vaccine.

The chain links TRBV5-5 to TRBJ2-1, with TRBD1 identical over 12 bases. The CDR3 contains 18 residues. Germline-derived CDR1 and CDR2 are SGHKS and YYEKEE (reference sequence). V gave up 3 bases and J gave up 1 base; unmatched junction bases: 8. The chain's CDR3 is CASSSGQGARVSYNEQFF. CDR3 DNA: TGTGCCAGCAGCTCGGGACAGGGGGCGAGGGTGTCCTACAATGAGCAGTTCTTC.

The count of this clonotype is one. The chain carries TRBV7-9 and TRBJ2-1; TRBD2 matches at 10 bases. The length of the CDR3 is 15 residues. The germline V gene has CDR1 SEHNR and CDR2 FQNEAQ (reference sequence). The J segment lost 7 bases and the V segment lost 2 bases, leaving 5 bases of the junction unmatched. As DNA, the CDR3 is TGTGCCAGCAGCTTAACCAGCGGGAGGGGGAATGAGCAGTTCTTC. Encoded protein: CASSLTSGRGNEQFF.

The V gene is TRBV30, the J gene TRBJ1-2, with D possibly matching TRBD1 (6 bases). The CDR3 totals 12 residues. Trimming stripped 1 base from V and 13 bases from J, with 16 bases between. Per the germline V gene, CDR1 is GTSNPN and CDR2 is SVGIG (reference sequence). CDR3 coding DNA: TGTGCCTGGAGTGCTAACAGGGAGGAGGTCACCTTC. This gives the protein CAWSANREEVTF.

The CDR3 spells CASSLVAPEETQYF. In DNA, the CDR3 is TGCGCCAGCAGCTTGGTGGCCCCCGAAGAGACCCAGTACTTC. The chain has TRBV5-1 and TRBJ2-5, with no clear D. Germline lookup yields CDR1 SGHRS and CDR2 YFSETQ. The V end was cut by 0 bases, the J end by 3 bases, with 9 bases between. This CDR3 comprises 14 residues.

This sequence joins TRBV20-1 and TRBJ1-5; perhaps TRBD1 as D (5 bases). Trimming shortened V by 0 bases and J by 7 bases, and 13 bases separated the two germline ends. The CDR3 covers 14 residues. The V gene's germline CDR1 is DFQATT and CDR2 SNEGSKA (reference sequence). Here the CDR3 DNA reads TGCAGTGCTAGAGATGAGAGGGGAGGCCAGCCCCAGCATTTT. Amino acids: CSARDERGGQPQHF.

The genes are TRBV24-1 and TRBJ2-1; D may be TRBD1 (6 bases). CDR3 length equals 12 residues. V gave up 2 bases and J gave up 12 bases, with 10 bases separating them. Germline loops: CDR1 KGHDR, CDR2 SFDVKD. The CDR3 sequence: CATSDYTGMQFF. In DNA form, the CDR3 reads TGTGCCACCAGTGATTATACAGGGATGCAGTTCTTC.

The V call is TRBV12-3 or TRBV12-4, the J call TRBJ2-7, with D possibly being TRBD1 or TRBD2 (5 bases each). The CDR3 has 14 residues. The germline V and J ends were trimmed by 7 bases and 3 bases, with 16 bases remaining between them. The CDR3 is CASKNRDGVYEQYF. The CDR3, as DNA: TGTGCCAGCAAAAACCGGGACGGAGTCTACGAGCAGTACTTC.

This sequence joins TRBV11-2 and TRBJ2-7; D remains ambiguous. The V end lost 4 bases, the J end lost 3 bases, and 10 bases lay between the germline ends. Germline CDR1 and CDR2: SGHAT and FQNNGV. The CDR3 covers 13 residues. This chain's CDR3 is CASSSPSNYEQYF. The CDR3 DNA reads TGTGCCAGCAGCTCGCCCTCCAACTACGAGCAGTACTTC.

Only a few counts were recorded for this clonotype. This chain uses TRBV7-9 with TRBJ2-2; 7 nucleotides align to TRBD1. Trimming at V came to 4 bases and at J to 4 bases, leaving 9 bases not matched to a gene. The germline gives CDR1 SEHNR, CDR2 FQNEAQ (reference sequence). The CDR3 is made up of 16 amino acids. DNA for the CDR3: TGTGCCAGCAGCTCCTCCCAGGGGGATCGCACCGGGGAGCTGTTTTTT. This translates into CASSSSQGDRTGELFF.

The rearrangement links TRBV21-1 to TRBJ2-3; the table's D call, TRBD1, was not checked against the DNA. TRBV21-1 is tagged as a pseudogene. CDR3 length: 14 residues. The CDR3 DNA sequence: TGTGCCAGCCTCGGACAGTCTCTGCCAGATACGCAGTATTTT. It codes for CASLGQSLPDTQYF.

The V gene is TRBV4-2, the J gene TRBJ2-1; 14 nucleotides agree with TRBD2. Unmatched junction bases numbered 13, after V lost 3 bases and J lost 0 bases. Germline V gene data show CDR1 as LGHNA and CDR2 as YNFKEQ. The CDR3 contains 21 residues. The CDR3: CASSHNKPGLAGVGSYNEQFF. CDR3 coding DNA: TGTGCCAGCAGCCATAATAAGCCGGGACTAGCGGGAGTGGGCTCCTACAATGAGCAGTTCTTC.

V gene TRBV20-1 combines with J gene TRBJ2-3; possible D gene TRBD1, 6 bases. The ends were cut back, 5 bases at V and 1 base at J, with 25 bases in the middle. CDR3 size: 18 residues. The V gene's germline CDR1 is DFQATT and CDR2 SNEGSKA (reference sequence). DNA for the CDR3: TGCAGTGCTCATCGGCTCTACGTAGGGGGACATCGCACAGATACGCAGTATTTT. This sequence encodes CSAHRLYVGGHRTDTQYF.

There are a few counts of this clonotype. V is TRBV10-3 and J is TRBJ2-1; D might be TRBD1 (5 bases). CDR1 ENHRY and CDR2 SYGVKD come from the germline V gene. The CDR3 is 11 residues long. Trimming left V 10 bases short and J 9 bases short, with 13 bases between. The CDR3 reads CATHSGFEQFF. The CDR3 coding sequence is TGTGCCACTCACTCAGGGTTTGAGCAGTTCTTC.

This clonotype was seen a handful of times. The chain recombines TRBV20-1 with TRBJ2-3, with 8 bases matching TRBD2. The CDR3 covers 16 residues. V dropped 2 bases and J dropped 0; count of bases not matched to a gene: 7. Germline V lookup: CDR1 DFQATT, CDR2 SNEGSKA (reference sequence). CDR3 residues: CSARPTSGLSTDTQYF. The CDR3 DNA reads TGCAGTGCTAGACCCACTAGCGGTCTGAGCACAGATACGCAGTATTTT.

The chain recombines TRBV6-1 with TRBJ1-2; 7 positions match TRBD1. Germline V gives CDR1 MNHNS, CDR2 SASEGT. J lost 4 bases, V lost 4 bases, and 6 bases had no gene match. There are 14 residues in the CDR3. The CDR3 is CASSVQGGTYGYTF. The DNA of the CDR3 is TGTGCCAGCAGTGTCCAGGGGGGGACCTATGGCTACACCTTC.

The chain carries TRBV3-1 and TRBJ2-3, with D uncertain. Germline assignment: CDR1 LGHDT and CDR2 YNNKEL (reference sequence). Deletions cut 1 base from V and 5 bases from J, with 7 bases between. The CDR3 sequence is 13 residues long. CDR3 protein: CASSQVWKDTQYF. CDR3 DNA: TGTGCCAGCAGCCAAGTGTGGAAAGATACGCAGTATTTT.

V usage is TRBV5-6 and J usage is TRBJ2-1; 10 positions match TRBD2. The CDR3 is 16 amino acids. The J segment lost 6 bases and the V segment lost 4 bases, leaving 10 bases of the junction unmatched. Looked up from germline, CDR1 is SGHDT and CDR2 is YYEEEE. In nucleotides, the CDR3 is TGTGCCAGCAGCGCCCTTTGGACTAGCGGACCCAATGAGCAGTTCTTC. Its translation: CASSALWTSGPNEQFF. The full variable domain, with the rest looked up from reference TRBV5-6 and TRBJ2-1, is DAGVTQSPTHLIKTRGQQVTLRCSPKSGHDTVSWYQQALGQGPQFIFQYYEEEERQRGNFPDRFSGHQFPNYSSELNVNALLLGDSALYLCASSALWTSGPNEQFFGPGTRLTVL.

There are a few counts of this clonotype. J is TRBJ2-7 and V is TRBV7-9; 10 nucleotides align to TRBD2. Per germline, CDR1 SEHNR and CDR2 FQNEAQ (reference sequence). The CDR3 loop spans 16 amino acids. V shed 1 base and J 4 bases; nucleotides not matched to a gene: 7. CDR3 in DNA: TGTGCCAGCAGCTTAGGAGCGGGAGGGCCCCAATACGAGCAGTACTTC. It yields the protein CASSLGAGGPQYEQYF.

This clonotype was counted between two and nine times. The chain uses TRBV5-6 and TRBJ2-3; 9 nucleotides align to TRBD1. The junction had 12 bases not matched to a gene; V was cut back by 6 bases and J by 7 bases. The CDR3 is 15 amino acids. Germline V CDR1 and CDR2: SGHDT, YYEEEE. In DNA, the CDR3 is TGTGCCAGCACCAGAACAGGGGGCGCCGAATATACGCAGTATTTT. Amino acid sequence: CASTRTGGAEYTQYF.

The J gene is TRBJ2-1, the V gene TRBV11-3; possible D gene TRBD2, 6 bases. V was shortened by 5 bases and J by 8 bases, with 22 bases between the two germline ends. This CDR3 is 16 amino acids long. Per germline, CDR1 SGHNT and CDR2 YENEEA. The CDR3 coding sequence is TGTGCCAGCAGCACCGGAGGGGCGGGTCGGGACTATGAGCAGTTCTTC. This gives the protein CASSTGGAGRDYEQFF.

The chain carries TRBV27 and TRBJ2-3, with D maybe TRBD2 (5 bases). CDR3 length: 12 residues. Germline V gene lookup returns CDR1 MNHEY and CDR2 SMNVEV (reference sequence). V dropped 9 bases and J dropped 7 bases, with 14 bases sitting between them. The CDR3 nucleotides are TGTGCCAGTAAACTCCGGGATAATACGCAGTATTTT. Encoded protein: CASKLRDNTQYF.

Comments on this clonotype: Mismatch with germline at one junction end may stem from a read error. The chain combines TRBV5-1 with TRBJ2-7; 8 bases fit TRBD1. The CDR3 runs 15 residues. Germline CDR1 reads SGHRS; CDR2 reads YFSETQ. DNA for the CDR3: TGTGCCAGCAGCTTAGGGACAGGTAGCTCCTACGAGCAGTACTTC. It yields the protein CASSLGTGSSYEQYF.

This chain links TRBV12-3 or TRBV12-4 with TRBJ2-7; D possibly corresponds to TRBD1 (5 bases). V lost 2 bases and J lost 6, with 23 bases in between. The CDR3 spans 17 residues. The CDR3 DNA is TGTGCCAGCAGTTTAATGGTGACAGAACCCTGGAGAGGCGAGCAGTACTTC. It codes for CASSLMVTEPWRGEQYF.

V is TRBV28 and J is TRBJ2-7, with D maybe TRBD2 (6 bases). The CDR3 length is 15 residues. V lost 7 bases and J lost 1, with 17 bases in between. Per germline, CDR1 MDHEN and CDR2 SYDVKM. The chain's CDR3 is CASTTPAGGSYEQYF. Here the CDR3 DNA reads TGTGCCAGCACTACCCCAGCGGGCGGATCCTACGAGCAGTACTTC.

This clonotype was detected a few times. The chain couples TRBV3-1 to TRBJ2-6, with 7 nucleotides matching TRBD1. This CDR3 comprises 15 residues. V shed 4 bases, J shed 2 bases, and the junction held 2 bases outside the gene matches. Germline V gene data show CDR1 as LGHDT and CDR2 as YNNKEL (reference sequence). As DNA, the CDR3 is TGTGCCAGCAGCCTACAGGGGACTGGGGCCAACGTCCTGACTTTC. It specifies CASSLQGTGANVLTF.

This clonotype has only a few counts. The chain uses TRBV5-1 and TRBJ2-7, with 9 nucleotides matching TRBD1. Germline values: CDR1 SGHRS, CDR2 YFSETQ. V lost 0 bases, J lost 2 bases, and 6 bases stayed unmatched. The CDR3 runs 16 residues. In DNA form, the CDR3 reads TGCGCCAGCAGCTTGGATGGACAGGGGTCTACCTACGAGCAGTACTTC. It specifies CASSLDGQGSTYEQYF. Full variable domain (missing parts from reference TRBV5-1 and TRBJ2-7): KAGVTQTPRYLIKTRGQQVTLSCSPISGHRSVSWYQQTPGQGLQFLFEYFSETQRNKGNFPGRFSGRQFSNSRSEMNVSTLELGDSALYLCASSLDGQGSTYEQYFGPGTRLTVT.

This clonotype was found a few times. The chain joins TRBV5-1 to TRBJ1-2; D is possibly TRBD1 (5 bases). V was shortened by 0 bases and J by 4 bases, with 13 bases between the two germline ends. The length of the CDR3 is 15 residues. CDR1 is SGHRS, CDR2 YFSETQ, per germline. Written as DNA, the CDR3 is TGCGCCAGCAGCTTGGGGGGCCCTCAGCCCTATGGCTACACCTTC. Protein sequence: CASSLGGPQPYGYTF. The full variable domain, in which reference TRBV5-1 and TRBJ1-2 provide the parts outside the CDR3, is KAGVTQTPRYLIKTRGQQVTLSCSPISGHRSVSWYQQTPGQGLQFLFEYFSETQRNKGNFPGRFSGRQFSNSRSEMNVSTLELGDSALYLCASSLGGPQPYGYTFGSGTRLTVV.

The V call is TRBV5-1, the J call TRBJ2-5, with D perhaps matching TRBD2 (5 bases). CDR1 and CDR2 from the germline V gene are SGHRS and YFSETQ. V dropped 0 bases and J dropped 3 bases, with 9 bases sitting between them. The CDR3 is made up of 14 amino acids. The CDR3, as DNA: TGCGCCAGCAGCTTGGAAGTCGGGGAAGAGACCCAGTACTTC. It translates to CASSLEVGEETQYF.

The table lists this clonotype with a few counts. The chain combines TRBV7-2 with TRBJ2-3; 9 bases align to TRBD1. CDR3 size: 15 residues. The germline V gene encodes CDR1 SGHTA and CDR2 FQGNSA. The V gene end was trimmed by 4 bases and the J gene end by 5 bases; junction bases not matched to a gene: 7. In DNA, the CDR3 is TGTGCCAGCAGCTCTATGGGACAGGGCGAAGATACGCAGTATTTT. This gives the protein CASSSMGQGEDTQYF.